This is a list of T cell receptor beta chains from one sample in a study of blood T cell repertoires in COVID-19. Assay: immunoSEQ multiplex PCR; the TCRdb copy retains only in-frame clones and omits some. Among about 250,000 clones listed, about 83% were seen once. The sequenced material came from peripheral blood. These receptors all stem from a man aged 35 to 55 with active or convalescent COVID-19. Both conserved end residues are part of each CDR3. Fields, in order: D gene, clone size, J gene, V gene, CDR3 DNA, CDR3 protein. The D gene is left open where the match is weak. Rows may omit the clone size; those that give it use once, few, many or a size class.

d_gene: TRBD1; abundance: -; j_gene: TRBJ2-5; v_gene: TRBV25-1; CDR3nt: TGTGCCAGCAGTGACTCCGGGACAGGGGGCCCGTACCAAGAGACCCAGTACTTC; CDR3aa: CASSDSGTGGPYQETQYF
d_gene: TRBD1; abundance: -; j_gene: TRBJ2-7; v_gene: TRBV7-9; CDR3nt: TGTGCCAGCAGCTTTGAGACAGGGTTGGGGCCCTACGAGCAGTACTTC; CDR3aa: CASSFETGLGPYEQYF
d_gene: TRBD1; abundance: few; j_gene: TRBJ1-3; v_gene: TRBV19; CDR3nt: TGTGCCAGTAGTAGAACCGGGACAGGGGGAAACACCATATATTTT; CDR3aa: CASSRTGTGGNTIYF
d_gene: -; abundance: -; j_gene: TRBJ2-1; v_gene: TRBV10-2; CDR3nt: TGCGCCAGCGGTAGAACTAGCTCGTGGGGTGAGCAGTTCTTC; CDR3aa: CASGRTSSWGEQFF
d_gene: TRBD2; abundance: -; j_gene: TRBJ2-3; v_gene: TRBV13; CDR3nt: TGTGCCAGCAGCTTAGTATCCGGGAGGGCAGATACGCAGTATTTT; CDR3aa: CASSLVSGRADTQYF
d_gene: -; abundance: -; j_gene: TRBJ2-7; v_gene: TRBV7-6; CDR3nt: TGTGCCAGCAGCTACAGACAGGCCCCACGAGGCTACGAGCAGTACTTC; CDR3aa: CASSYRQAPRGYEQYF
d_gene: TRBD2; abundance: -; j_gene: TRBJ2-5; v_gene: TRBV11-2; CDR3nt: TGTGCCAGCAGCTACCCTAGCGGGGGAGCCCAAGAGACCCAGTACTTC; CDR3aa: CASSYPSGGAQETQYF
d_gene: -; abundance: -; j_gene: TRBJ2-1; v_gene: TRBV4-2; CDR3nt: TGTGCCAGCAGCCAAGCCCGGGTGTGGTACAATGAGCAGTTCTTC; CDR3aa: CASSQARVWYNEQFF
d_gene: TRBD2; abundance: few; j_gene: TRBJ2-7; v_gene: TRBV10-2; CDR3nt: TGCGCCAGCAGGAGGGGACTAGACTCCCCCGAGCAGTACTTC; CDR3aa: CASRRGLDSPEQYF
d_gene: -; abundance: once; j_gene: TRBJ2-5; v_gene: TRBV12-5; CDR3nt: TGTGCTAGTGGTTTGCCCCCGGAGACCCAGTACTTC; CDR3aa: CASGLPPETQYF
d_gene: -; abundance: many; j_gene: TRBJ1-2; v_gene: TRBV5-1; CDR3nt: TGCGCCAGCAGCTTGCTCGAGGGAAAATGGCAGGGCTACACCTTC; CDR3aa: CASSLLEGKWQGYTF
d_gene: -; abundance: -; j_gene: TRBJ2-1; v_gene: TRBV14; CDR3nt: TGTGCCAGCAGCCAAGATACGACTGCTTCCTACAATGAGCAGTTCTTC; CDR3aa: CASSQDTTASYNEQFF
d_gene: -; abundance: -; j_gene: TRBJ1-1; v_gene: TRBV6-2/TRBV6-3; CDR3nt: TGTGCCAGCAGTTACTCGAGGTACCTTGAAGCTTTCTTT; CDR3aa: CASSYSRYLEAFF
d_gene: TRBD2; abundance: once; j_gene: TRBJ2-3; v_gene: TRBV5-1; CDR3nt: TGCGCCAGCGGGGGCGGGGGGCTAACAGATACGCAGTATTTT; CDR3aa: CASGGGGLTDTQYF
d_gene: -; abundance: -; j_gene: TRBJ2-5; v_gene: TRBV11-2; CDR3nt: TGTGCCAGCAGCTTAGATCGGGAGACCCAGTACTTC; CDR3aa: CASSLDRETQYF
d_gene: TRBD1; abundance: -; j_gene: TRBJ2-1; v_gene: TRBV7-9; CDR3nt: TGTGCCAGCAGCGAGAACCCAGGGACAGGAAATGAGCAGTTCTTC; CDR3aa: CASSENPGTGNEQFF
d_gene: TRBD1; abundance: -; j_gene: TRBJ2-3; v_gene: TRBV18; CDR3nt: TGTGCCAGCTCACCACCGGACAGGGCAGATACGCAGTATTTT; CDR3aa: CASSPPDRADTQYF
d_gene: TRBD1; abundance: -; j_gene: TRBJ2-5; v_gene: TRBV6-5; CDR3nt: TGTGCCAGTCGTACCGGGACAGTCGCGGAGACCCAGTACTTC; CDR3aa: CASRTGTVAETQYF
d_gene: -; abundance: -; j_gene: TRBJ1-2; v_gene: TRBV6-5; CDR3nt: TGTGCCAGCAGTTCCCGGGACTATCACCACTATGGCTACACCTTC; CDR3aa: CASSSRDYHHYGYTF
d_gene: -; abundance: -; j_gene: TRBJ1-1; v_gene: TRBV30; CDR3nt: TGTGCCTGGAGTTGGGGGAGGGGTAGAGTTGAAGCTTTCTTT; CDR3aa: CAWSWGRGRVEAFF
d_gene: TRBD2; abundance: -; j_gene: TRBJ2-3; v_gene: TRBV30; CDR3nt: TGTGCCAGATCTAGCGGGGGTTCGGATACGCAGTATTTT; CDR3aa: CARSSGGSDTQYF
d_gene: -; abundance: few; j_gene: TRBJ1-2; v_gene: TRBV30; CDR3nt: TGTGCCTGGAGGCAGGGGCTGGGCTACACCTTC; CDR3aa: CAWRQGLGYTF
d_gene: TRBD2; abundance: once; j_gene: TRBJ2-7; v_gene: TRBV2; CDR3nt: TGTGCCAGCAGTGAACAGGGAGGGGACTACGAGCAGTACTTC; CDR3aa: CASSEQGGDYEQYF
d_gene: -; abundance: -; j_gene: TRBJ1-3; v_gene: TRBV5-4; CDR3nt: TGTGCCAGCAGCTTGGGCAACACGGGAAACACCATATATTTT; CDR3aa: CASSLGNTGNTIYF